The 17 T cell receptor beta chains below all came from one sample that was sequenced in a study of STAT5B mutations in CD4+ large granular lymphocyte leukemia. Assay used: immunoSEQ multiplex PCR; TCRdb lists only in-frame clones, some missing. Of some 34,000 clones listed, about three quarters are singletons. Sequences were obtained from CD4+ T cells from blood buffy coats. The receptors were sampled from a human donor in good health.

This chain links TRBV30 with TRBJ1-2, with 7 bases fitting TRBD1. CDR1 is GTSNPN, CDR2 SVGIG, per germline (reference sequence). The CDR3 extends over 12 amino acids. V dropped 8 bases and J dropped 6; count of bases not matched to a gene: 9. Written as DNA, the CDR3 is TGTGCCCGCCTGGAGGGGGCGGATGGCTACACCTTC. This codes for CARLEGADGYTF.

Remarks on this clone: Its ends do not fully match the called genes, so a read error is possible. The chain couples TRBV9 to TRBJ1-1; D remains ambiguous. CDR1 SGDLS and CDR2 YYNGEE come from the germline V gene. This CDR3 has 15 residues. CDR3 bases: TGTGCCAGCAGCGTTCCGCCGGGAGCGAACACTAAAGCTTTCTTT. Its translation: CASSVPPGANTKAFF.

This sequence joins TRBV2 and TRBJ1-4; TRBD1 is a possible D gene (6 bases). Germline V CDR1 and CDR2: SNHLY, FYNNEI. The CDR3 is 14 residues long. Trimming left V 10 bases short and J 3 bases short, with 15 bases between. CDR3 amino acids: CATRRGTANEKLFF. In DNA, the CDR3 is TGTGCCACCCGAAGGGGGACGGCTAATGAAAAACTGTTTTTT.

The CDR3 nucleotides read TGTGCCAGCAGCCAGGGAGGTTACGAGCAGTACTTC. Translated, it gives CASSQGGYEQYF. The chain links TRBV11-1 to TRBJ2-7; possibly TRBD2 for D (6 bases). This CDR3 region has 12 residues. The V gene lost 5 bases and the J gene lost 4 bases, with 9 bases spanning the gap. Germline CDR1 SGHAT, CDR2 FQDESV (reference sequence).

The genes are TRBV7-9 and TRBJ1-4; 11 bases match TRBD1. The CDR3 is 17 residues long. Trimming at V came to 5 bases and at J to 2 bases, leaving 7 bases not matched to a gene. Germline lookup yields CDR1 SEHNR and CDR2 FQNEAQ (reference sequence). CDR3 in DNA: TGTGCCAGCAGCATAGGACAGGGGGCTTTTACTAATGAAAAACTGTTTTTT. Encoded protein: CASSIGQGAFTNEKLFF.

The chain is built from TRBV7-8 and TRBJ1-5; no reliable D call. Germline CDR1 is SGHVS and CDR2 is FQNEAQ. The CDR3 has 15 amino acids. Trimming stripped 0 bases from V and 9 bases from J, with 15 bases between. In DNA, the CDR3 is TGTGCCAGCAGCTTAGCCTCGGGGTTTCAGTGGCCCCAGCATTTT. Protein product: CASSLASGFQWPQHF. Drawing the rest from reference TRBV7-8 and TRBJ1-5, the complete variable domain is GAGVSQSPRYKVAKRGQDVALRCDPISGHVSLFWYQQALGQGPEFLTYFQNEAQLDKSGLPSDRFFAERPEGSVSTLKIQRTQQEDSAVYLCASSLASGFQWPQHFGDGTRLSIL.

The chain is built from TRBV18 and TRBJ1-2, with D perhaps matching TRBD1 (5 bases). Germline V gives CDR1 KGHSH, CDR2 LQKENI. Trimming removed 0 bases at V and 5 bases at J, with 13 bases between. The CDR3 is made up of 15 amino acids. The CDR3 bases are TGTGCCAGCTCACCACCCGCAGGGCAACCTTATGGCTACACCTTC. Protein product: CASSPPAGQPYGYTF.

The CDR3 sequence: CASSPRSGDSAEQYF. The CDR3 DNA reads TGTGCCAGCAGCCCCCGATCAGGGGATAGTGCCGAGCAGTACTTC. This sequence joins TRBV9 and TRBJ2-7, with D possibly matching TRBD1 (6 bases). This CDR3 comprises 15 residues. Trimming cost V 4 bases and J 6 bases, with 20 bases left between them. Per germline, CDR1 SGDLS and CDR2 YYNGEE.

The V gene is TRBV2, the J gene TRBJ1-1; D perhaps matches TRBD1 (5 bases). The CDR3 consists of 14 residues. V was pared by 1 base and J by 0 bases, with 6 bases between. The germline V gene encodes CDR1 SNHLY and CDR2 FYNNEI. The chain's CDR3 is CASSEGRVNTEAFF. CDR3 bases: TGTGCCAGCAGTGAAGGCAGGGTGAACACTGAAGCTTTCTTT.

The chain links TRBV10-3 to TRBJ1-2; D uncertain. The CDR3 spans 13 residues. The germline CDR1 and CDR2 sequences are ENHRY and SYGVKD. V was cut by 0 bases and J by 7 bases, with 9 bases left in between. The CDR3 here is CAISESERSGYTF. The CDR3 DNA reads as TGTGCCATCAGTGAGTCGGAGCGTAGTGGCTACACCTTC.

The V and J genes are TRBV18 and TRBJ1-4; TRBD1 matches at 9 bases. Germline assignment: CDR1 KGHSH and CDR2 LQKENI. V was pared by 3 bases and J by 8 bases, with 7 bases of the junction left unmatched. The CDR3 extends over 15 amino acids. This CDR3 reads CASSPPQGAGEKLFF. The CDR3 DNA reads as TGTGCCAGCTCACCGCCACAGGGGGCGGGGGAAAAACTGTTTTTT.

The chain has TRBV4-2 and TRBJ2-3; weak D call: TRBD1 (5 bases). V lost 0 bases, J lost 6 bases, and 7 bases lay in between. Germline V gives CDR1 LGHNA, CDR2 YNFKEQ. This CDR3 spans 13 amino acids. CDR3 DNA sequence: TGTGCCAGCAGCCAAGAAAAGGGGGATACGCAGTATTTT. Translated, it gives CASSQEKGDTQYF.

The V and J genes are TRBV5-1 and TRBJ1-1; D is unresolved. This CDR3 spans 16 amino acids. With 0 bases removed from V and 7 bases from J, the gap between germline ends came to 19 bases. The germline CDR1 and CDR2 sequences are SGHRS and YFSETQ. The CDR3 sequence: CASSLALGAAWSEAFF. The CDR3 DNA reads TGCGCCAGCAGCTTGGCCCTCGGAGCGGCTTGGAGTGAAGCTTTCTTT.

This clone was detected only a few times. The genes are TRBV28 and TRBJ1-1, with D uncertain. The CDR3 runs 12 residues. The V gene's germline CDR1 is MDHEN and CDR2 SYDVKM. The V end was cut by 10 bases, the J end by 4 bases, with 13 bases between. As DNA, the CDR3 is TGTGCCACCGTCGACCCGTTCACTGAAGCTTTCTTT. This sequence encodes CATVDPFTEAFF.

V usage is TRBV29-1 and J usage is TRBJ1-2; TRBD1 might be the D (5 bases). This CDR3 contains 11 residues. V lost 5 bases and J 5 bases, leaving 9 bases between the germline ends. Germline values: CDR1 SQVTM, CDR2 ANQGSEA. The CDR3 DNA sequence: TGCAGCGTTTCTCAGGGTTATGGCTACACCTTC. Its protein is CSVSQGYGYTF.

This clone was seen only a few times. V and J are TRBV6-5 and TRBJ2-7; 8 bases fit TRBD2. V lost 2 bases to trimming and J lost 3 bases; unmatched junction nucleotides: 9. Germline V gene sequence: CDR1 MNHEY, CDR2 SVGAGI. The CDR3 has 16 amino acids. The CDR3 region has the DNA TGTGCCAGCAGTTACGCCGGGGCAGCGGGAGTCTACGAGCAGTACTTC. Its translation: CASSYAGAAGVYEQYF.

The rearrangement links TRBV6-6 to TRBJ1-2; 9 positions agree with TRBD1. With V trimmed by 5 bases and J by 7 bases, 8 bases remained unmatched. The CDR3 extends over 14 amino acids. The germline CDR1 and CDR2 sequences are MNHNY and SVGAGI (reference sequence). CDR3 bases: TGTGCCAGCAGTCGATCCGACAGGGGGGGTGGCTACACCTTC. Translating it yields CASSRSDRGGGYTF.